Presented here are 8 T cell receptor beta chains from one specimen sequenced in a study of kidney transplant recipient with SARS-CoV-2 infection. TCRdb reprocessed the reads with MiXCR, giving one entry per CDR3 protein. The repertoire holds roughly 230,000 distinct CDR3 sequences, with around 30% as singletons. The source material was a blood sample, sampled at baseline and around day 120 from a kidney transplant recipient. The receptors here all came from a male patient aged 25-45 years who had COVID-19 and was a kidney transplant recipient. The T cells may come from the graft donor.

This clonotype was picked up many times. This chain links TRBV20-1 with TRBJ2-1, with D perhaps matching TRBD1 or TRBD2 (5 bases each). Germline assignment: CDR1 DFQATT and CDR2 SNEGSKA (reference sequence). V lost 3 bases and J 3 bases, leaving 15 bases between the germline ends. The CDR3 totals 15 residues. CDR3 loop: CSARGDATLYNEQFF. The CDR3 DNA is TGCAGTGCTAGGGGGGACGCCACCCTCTACAATGAGCAGTTCTTC.

With regard to this clonotype: A read error may be the cause here, since a much bigger clone is one base away. The rearrangement links TRBV9 to TRBJ1-5; tentatively, D is TRBD1 (6 bases). Germline CDR1 is SGDLS and CDR2 is YYNGEE. CDR3 size: 14 residues. DNA for the CDR3: TGTGACAGCAGCGTATCAGGGGCGAAGGAGCCCCAGCATTTT. It codes for CDSSVSGAKEPQHF.

This clonotype has a count of ten or more. The chain links TRBV5-1 to TRBJ2-1; 8 bases are shared with TRBD1. The CDR3 covers 13 residues. Germline lookup yields CDR1 SGHRS and CDR2 YFSETQ. With 4 bases clipped from V and 4 bases from J, the junction kept 1 base outside the gene matches. The CDR3 DNA sequence: TGCGCCAGCAGCCGGGACAGGTACAATGAGCAGTTCTTC. Protein product: CASSRDRYNEQFF.

There are many counts of this clonotype. The genes are TRBV3-1 and TRBJ1-1, with D hard to call. V was trimmed by 5 bases and J by 4 bases, leaving 23 bases between them. The CDR3 contains 17 residues. Germline-derived CDR1 and CDR2 are LGHDT and YNNKEL (reference sequence). The CDR3, as DNA: TGTGCCAGCAGCTCGGTACATCCCATTTCAATTCGCACTGAAGCTTTCTTT. Encoded protein: CASSSVHPISIRTEAFF.

The table lists this clonotype with many counts. J is TRBJ2-3 and V is TRBV21-1. TRBV21-1 is a known pseudogene. The CDR3 runs to 17 residues. CDR3 loop: CASRVIIATVMQDTQYF. The CDR3 coding sequence is TGTGCCAGCAGGGTTATCATAGCTACAGTCATGCAAGATACGCAGTATTTT.

This clonotype was found many times. V and J are TRBV28 and TRBJ1-3, with D perhaps TRBD1 (5 bases). Between the trimmed V and J ends, which lost 6 bases and 1 base, there was a span of 16 bases. CDR3 length: 16 amino acids. Germline CDR1 MDHEN, CDR2 SYDVKM. CDR3 in DNA: TGTGCCAGCAGATCGGGTGGGGGAGAGTCTGGAAACACCATATATTTT. This translates into CASRSGGGESGNTIYF.

In this sample, this clonotype turned up a few times. The chain recombines TRBV6-4 with TRBJ2-2; D not certain. The CDR3 sequence is 13 residues long. CDR1 MRHNA and CDR2 SNTAGT come from the germline V gene. V shed 2 bases and J shed 3 bases, with 4 bases lying between them. The CDR3 sequence: CASSDQDTGELFF. The DNA of the CDR3 is TGTGCCAGCAGTGACCAGGACACCGGGGAGCTGTTTTTT.

Concerning this clonotype: This may arise from a read error, as a much more abundant clone is one base away. V and J are TRBV2 and TRBJ2-2; D not resolved. Trimming left V 3 bases short and J 2 bases short, with 7 bases between. Germline V gene data show CDR1 as SNHLY and CDR2 as FYNNEI. CDR3 length equals 14 residues. The CDR3 DNA reads as TGTGCCAGCAGTGACTGGGGTAACACCGGGGAGCTGTTTTTT. Amino acids: CASSDWGNTGELFF.